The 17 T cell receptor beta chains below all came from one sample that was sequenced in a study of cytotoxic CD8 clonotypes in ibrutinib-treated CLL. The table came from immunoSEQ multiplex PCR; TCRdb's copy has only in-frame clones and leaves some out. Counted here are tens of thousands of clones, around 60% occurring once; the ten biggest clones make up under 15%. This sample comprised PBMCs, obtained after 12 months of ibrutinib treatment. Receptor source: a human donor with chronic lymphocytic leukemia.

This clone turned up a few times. The CDR3 region is CASSPASYGYTF. CDR3 nucleotide sequence: TGTGCCAGCAGCCCGGCCTCTTATGGCTACACCTTC. This rearrangement joins TRBV5-6 to TRBJ1-2; no firm D call. The CDR3 has 12 residues. CDR1 is SGHDT, CDR2 YYEEEE, per germline. With 4 bases removed from V and 5 bases from J, the gap between germline ends came to 9 bases.

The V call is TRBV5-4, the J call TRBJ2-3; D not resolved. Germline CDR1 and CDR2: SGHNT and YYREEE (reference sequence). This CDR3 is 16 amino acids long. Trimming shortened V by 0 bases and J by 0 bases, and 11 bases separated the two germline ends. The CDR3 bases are TGTGCCAGCAGCTTGGAGGCTACCCTAAGCACAGATACGCAGTATTTT. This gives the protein CASSLEATLSTDTQYF.

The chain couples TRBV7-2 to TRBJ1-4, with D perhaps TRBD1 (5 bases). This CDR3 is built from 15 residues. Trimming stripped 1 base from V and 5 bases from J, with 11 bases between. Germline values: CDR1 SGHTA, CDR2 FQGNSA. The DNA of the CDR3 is TGTGCCAGCAGCTTAGGAGCAGGGTGGAATGAAAAACTGTTTTTT. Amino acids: CASSLGAGWNEKLFF.

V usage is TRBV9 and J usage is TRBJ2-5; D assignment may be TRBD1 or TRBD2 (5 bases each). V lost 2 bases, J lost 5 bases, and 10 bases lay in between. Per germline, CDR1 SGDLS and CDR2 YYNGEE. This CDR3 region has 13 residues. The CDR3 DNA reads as TGTGCCAGCAGCGTTCGGGACGGGGAGACCCAGTACTTC. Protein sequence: CASSVRDGETQYF.

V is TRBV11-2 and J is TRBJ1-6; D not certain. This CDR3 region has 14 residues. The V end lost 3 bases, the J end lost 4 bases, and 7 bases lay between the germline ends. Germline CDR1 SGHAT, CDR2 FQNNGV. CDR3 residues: CASSLAGYNSPLHF. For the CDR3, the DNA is TGTGCCAGCAGCTTGGCCGGGTATAATTCACCCCTCCACTTT.

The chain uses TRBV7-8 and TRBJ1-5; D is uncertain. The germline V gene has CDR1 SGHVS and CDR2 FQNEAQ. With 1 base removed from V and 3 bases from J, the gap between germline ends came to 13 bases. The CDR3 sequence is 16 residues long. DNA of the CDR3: TGTGCCAGCAGCTTAGGGGCCAGAAGGACCAATCAGCCCCAGCATTTT. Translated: CASSLGARRTNQPQHF.

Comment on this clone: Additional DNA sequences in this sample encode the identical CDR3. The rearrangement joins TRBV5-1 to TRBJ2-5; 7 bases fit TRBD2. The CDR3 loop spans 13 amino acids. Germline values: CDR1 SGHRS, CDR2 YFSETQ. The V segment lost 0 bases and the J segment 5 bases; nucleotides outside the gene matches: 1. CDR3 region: CASSLAGGETQYF. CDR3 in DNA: TGCGCCAGCAGCTTGGCCGGGGGGGAGACCCAGTACTTC.

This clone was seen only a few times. In DNA form, the CDR3 reads TGTGCCACGGCCAGGGAACACGAGCAGTACTTC. This translates into CATAREHEQYF. V and J are TRBV6-1 and TRBJ2-7; D may be TRBD1 (5 bases). Germline V gene data show CDR1 as MNHNS and CDR2 as SASEGT. CDR3 length equals 11 residues. V dropped 10 bases and J dropped 5 bases, with 12 bases sitting between them.

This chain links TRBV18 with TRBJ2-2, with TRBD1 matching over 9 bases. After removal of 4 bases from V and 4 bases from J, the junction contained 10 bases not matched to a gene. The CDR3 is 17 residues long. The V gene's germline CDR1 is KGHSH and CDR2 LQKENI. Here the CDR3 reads CASSLKQGARGTGELFF. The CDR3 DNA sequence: TGTGCCAGCTCACTTAAACAGGGGGCGCGCGGCACCGGGGAGCTGTTTTTT.

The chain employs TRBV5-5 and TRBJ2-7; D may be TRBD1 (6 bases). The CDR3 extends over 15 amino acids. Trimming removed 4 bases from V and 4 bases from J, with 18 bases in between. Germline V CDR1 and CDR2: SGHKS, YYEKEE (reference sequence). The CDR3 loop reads CASSLPGQAGYEQYF. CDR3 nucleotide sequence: TGTGCCAGCAGCCTGCCGGGACAAGCCGGGTACGAGCAGTACTTC. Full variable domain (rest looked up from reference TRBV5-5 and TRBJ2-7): DAGVTQSPTHLIKTRGQQVTLRCSPISGHKSVSWYQQVLGQGPQFIFQYYEKEERGRGNFPDRFSARQFPNYSSELNVNALLLGDSALYLCASSLPGQAGYEQYFGPGTRLTVT.

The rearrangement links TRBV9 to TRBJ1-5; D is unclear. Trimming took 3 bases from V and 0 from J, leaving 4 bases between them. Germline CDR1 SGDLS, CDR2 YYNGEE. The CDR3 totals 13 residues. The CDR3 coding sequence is TGTGCCAGCAGCGCCTATAGCAATCAGCCCCAGCATTTT. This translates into CASSAYSNQPQHF.

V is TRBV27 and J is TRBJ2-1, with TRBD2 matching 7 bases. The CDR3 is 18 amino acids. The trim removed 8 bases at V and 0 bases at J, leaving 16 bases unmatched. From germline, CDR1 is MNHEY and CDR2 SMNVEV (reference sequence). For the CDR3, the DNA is TGTGCCAGCTCCTATATGGGGGGGTACGGTAGCTCCTACAATGAGCAGTTCTTC. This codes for CASSYMGGYGSSYNEQFF.

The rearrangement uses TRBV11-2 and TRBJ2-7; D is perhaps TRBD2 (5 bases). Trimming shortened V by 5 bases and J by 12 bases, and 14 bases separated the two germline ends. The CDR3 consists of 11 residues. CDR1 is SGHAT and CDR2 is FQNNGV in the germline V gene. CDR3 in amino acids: CASSPPPGWYV. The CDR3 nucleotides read TGTGCCAGCAGCCCTCCCCCGGGGTGGTACGTC.

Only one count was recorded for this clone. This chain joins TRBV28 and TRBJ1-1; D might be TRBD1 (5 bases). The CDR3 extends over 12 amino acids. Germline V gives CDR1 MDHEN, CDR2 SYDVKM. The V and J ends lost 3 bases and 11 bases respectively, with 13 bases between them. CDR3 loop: CASSFLSGRAFF. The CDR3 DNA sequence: TGTGCCAGCAGTTTCCTTTCGGGACGGGCTTTCTTT.

CDR3 DNA: TGTGCCAGCAGCGTAGGGACAGATTACACCGGGGAGCTGTTTTTT. Amino acids: CASSVGTDYTGELFF. The chain employs TRBV9 and TRBJ2-2; D is perhaps TRBD1 (6 bases). The V and J ends lost 0 bases and 3 bases respectively, with 9 bases between them. Germline V lookup: CDR1 SGDLS, CDR2 YYNGEE. The CDR3 contains 15 residues.

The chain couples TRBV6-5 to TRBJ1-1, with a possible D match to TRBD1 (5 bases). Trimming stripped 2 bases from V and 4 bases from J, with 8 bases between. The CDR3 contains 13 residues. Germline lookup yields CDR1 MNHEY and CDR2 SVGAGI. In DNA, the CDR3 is TGTGCCAGCAGTTACATGGGGGGCACTGAAGCTTTCTTT. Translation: CASSYMGGTEAFF.

This CDR3 reads CASSSGGRAFF. The CDR3 DNA is TGTGCCAGCAGCTCGGGTGGTCGGGCTTTCTTT. The chain employs TRBV28 and TRBJ1-1; D remains ambiguous. Trimming left V 6 bases short and J 11 bases short, with 13 bases between. Germline assignment: CDR1 MDHEN and CDR2 SYDVKM. The CDR3 sequence is 11 residues long.